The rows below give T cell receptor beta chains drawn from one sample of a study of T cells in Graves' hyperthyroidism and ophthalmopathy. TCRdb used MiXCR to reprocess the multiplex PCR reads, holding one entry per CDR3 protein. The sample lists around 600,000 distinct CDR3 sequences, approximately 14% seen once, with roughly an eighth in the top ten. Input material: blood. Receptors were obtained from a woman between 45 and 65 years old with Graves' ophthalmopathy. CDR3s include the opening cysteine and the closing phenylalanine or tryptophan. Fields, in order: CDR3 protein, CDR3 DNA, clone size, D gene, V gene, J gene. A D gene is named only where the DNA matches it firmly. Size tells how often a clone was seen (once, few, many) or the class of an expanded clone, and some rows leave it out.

cdr3_aa: CASSWGQGAVGSTIYF
cdr3_nt: TGTGCCAGCAGTTGGGGACAGGGGGCGGTTGGAAGCACCATATATTTT
clone_size: -
d_call: TRBD1
v_call: TRBV28
j_call: TRBJ1-3

cdr3_aa: CASSLVSSGSSYEQYF
cdr3_nt: TGTGCCAGCAGCTTAGTGAGTAGCGGGAGCTCCTACGAGCAGTACTTC
clone_size: -
d_call: TRBD2
v_call: TRBV7-2
j_call: TRBJ2-7

cdr3_aa: CASSPGQGPTNEKLFF
cdr3_nt: TGCGCCAGCAGCCCGGGACAGGGGCCAACTAATGAAAAACTGTTTTTT
clone_size: many
d_call: TRBD1
v_call: TRBV4-3
j_call: TRBJ1-4

cdr3_aa: CSARPRLAVSTDTQYF
cdr3_nt: TGCAGTGCTAGACCTCGACTAGCGGTTAGCACAGATACGCAGTATTTT
clone_size: many
d_call: TRBD2
v_call: TRBV20-1
j_call: TRBJ2-3

cdr3_aa: CASSQTGTGEANYGYTF
cdr3_nt: TGTGCCAGCAGCCAAACGGGGACAGGGGAAGCTAACTATGGCTACACCTTC
clone_size: many
d_call: TRBD1
v_call: TRBV5-6
j_call: TRBJ1-2

cdr3_aa: CASSPSGRETGELFF
cdr3_nt: TGTGCCAGCAGCCCTAGCGGGAGGGAGACCGGGGAGCTGTTTTTT
clone_size: many
d_call: TRBD2
v_call: TRBV7-8
j_call: TRBJ2-2

cdr3_aa: CASSFVEGYTF
cdr3_nt: TGTGCCAGCAGCTTCGTAGAAGGCTACACCTTC
clone_size: few
d_call: -
v_call: TRBV7-9
j_call: TRBJ1-2

cdr3_aa: CASSFPGGAKETQYF
cdr3_nt: TGTGCCAGCAGCTTTCCCGGGGGGGCGAAGGAGACCCAGTACTTC
clone_size: many
d_call: TRBD2
v_call: TRBV7-2
j_call: TRBJ2-5

cdr3_aa: CASSPSPGQPQHF
cdr3_nt: TGTGCCAGCAGTCCCTCCCCAGGGCAGCCCCAGCATTTT
clone_size: many
d_call: -
v_call: TRBV28
j_call: TRBJ1-5

cdr3_aa: CASSTLTGTNYGYTF
cdr3_nt: TGTGCCAGCAGTACCCTGACAGGGACGAACTATGGCTACACCTTC
clone_size: many
d_call: TRBD1
v_call: TRBV28
j_call: TRBJ1-2

cdr3_aa: CASSHRHLSSYEQYF
cdr3_nt: TGTGCCAGCAGCCATCGACACCTGAGCTCCTACGAGCAGTACTTC
clone_size: many
d_call: -
v_call: TRBV3-1
j_call: TRBJ2-7

cdr3_aa: CASSPTRGSGRAIRTDTQYF
cdr3_nt: TGTGCCAGCAGTCCCACCCGGGGTAGCGGGAGGGCCATCCGCACAGATACGCAGTATTTT
clone_size: many
d_call: TRBD2
v_call: TRBV28
j_call: TRBJ2-3

cdr3_aa: CASSFGHPADTQYF
cdr3_nt: TGTGCCAGCAGCTTTGGACACCCCGCAGATACGCAGTATTTT
clone_size: many
d_call: -
v_call: TRBV6-1
j_call: TRBJ2-3

cdr3_aa: CSVQEGAHQPQHF
cdr3_nt: TGCAGCGTTCAGGAAGGGGCCCATCAGCCCCAGCATTTT
clone_size: -
d_call: -
v_call: TRBV29-1
j_call: TRBJ1-5

cdr3_aa: CASSFHTAEAFF
cdr3_nt: TGTGCCAGCAGTTTCCACACGGCTGAAGCTTTCTTT
clone_size: -
d_call: -
v_call: TRBV12-3/TRBV12-4
j_call: TRBJ1-1

cdr3_aa: CASSGTGTSGAYEQYF
cdr3_nt: TGTGCCAGCAGCGGCACCGGGACTAGCGGAGCCTACGAGCAGTACTTC
clone_size: -
d_call: TRBD2
v_call: TRBV7-9
j_call: TRBJ2-7

cdr3_aa: CASSSERTGVYGYTF
cdr3_nt: TGTGCCAGCAGCTCCGAACGGACAGGGGTCTATGGCTACACCTTC
clone_size: -
d_call: TRBD1
v_call: TRBV5-8
j_call: TRBJ1-2

cdr3_aa: CASSFWQGTDTQYF
cdr3_nt: TGTGCCAGCAGTTTTTGGCAGGGCACAGATACGCAGTATTTT
clone_size: many
d_call: -
v_call: TRBV12-3/TRBV12-4
j_call: TRBJ2-3

cdr3_aa: CASSQEDRVSYGYTF
cdr3_nt: TGTGCCAGCAGCCAAGAGGACAGGGTATCCTATGGCTACACCTTC
clone_size: few
d_call: TRBD1
v_call: TRBV4-2
j_call: TRBJ1-2

cdr3_aa: CAWSVIWTGTNEQFF
cdr3_nt: TGTGCCTGGAGTGTAATTTGGACAGGGACCAATGAGCAGTTCTTC
clone_size: many
d_call: TRBD1
v_call: TRBV30
j_call: TRBJ2-1

cdr3_aa: CASSSLAGVLYTQYF
cdr3_nt: TGTGCCAGCAGCTCACTAGCGGGAGTGTTATATACGCAGTATTTT
clone_size: many
d_call: TRBD2
v_call: TRBV7-6
j_call: TRBJ2-3

cdr3_aa: CASSYRIAGGLSTDTQYF
cdr3_nt: TGTGCCAGCAGTTATCGGATAGCGGGAGGCCTCAGCACAGATACGCAGTATTTT
clone_size: many
d_call: TRBD2
v_call: TRBV6-2/TRBV6-3
j_call: TRBJ2-3